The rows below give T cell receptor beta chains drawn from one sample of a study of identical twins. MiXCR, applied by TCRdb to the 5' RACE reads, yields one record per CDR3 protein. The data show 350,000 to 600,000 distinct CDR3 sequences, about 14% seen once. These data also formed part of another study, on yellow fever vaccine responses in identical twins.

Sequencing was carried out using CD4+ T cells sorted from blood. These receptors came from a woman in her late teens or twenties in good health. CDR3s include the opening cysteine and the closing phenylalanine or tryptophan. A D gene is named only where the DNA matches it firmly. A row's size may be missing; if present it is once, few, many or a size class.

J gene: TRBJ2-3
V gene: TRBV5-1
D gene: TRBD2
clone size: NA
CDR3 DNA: TGCGCCAGCTGCGGAAGCGGGATAGGGACAGATACGCAGTATTTT
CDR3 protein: CASCGSGIGTDTQYF

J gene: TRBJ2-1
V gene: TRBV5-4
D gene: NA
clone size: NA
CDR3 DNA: TGTGCCAGCAGCTTGGATGGGACCCACAATGAGCAGTTCTTC
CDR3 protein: CASSLDGTHNEQFF

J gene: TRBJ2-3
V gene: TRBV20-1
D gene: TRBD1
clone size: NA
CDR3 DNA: TGCAGTGCTACCCTAACGGGACAGGAATACACAGATACGCAGTATTTT
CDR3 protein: CSATLTGQEYTDTQYF

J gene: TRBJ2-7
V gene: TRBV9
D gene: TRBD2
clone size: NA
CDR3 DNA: TGTGCCAGCAGCGTAGCTGCTAGCGGAAACGTCTACGAGCAGTACTTC
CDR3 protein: CASSVAASGNVYEQYF

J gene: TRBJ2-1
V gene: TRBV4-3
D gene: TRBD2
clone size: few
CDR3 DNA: TGCGCCAGCAGCCAAGACCAAGCGGGAGTAAGTAATGAGCAGTTCTTC
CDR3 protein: CASSQDQAGVSNEQFF

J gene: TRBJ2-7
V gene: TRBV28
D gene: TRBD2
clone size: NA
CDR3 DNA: TGTGCCAGCAGTGGGGGGGGACTAGCAGCCGAGCAGTACTTC
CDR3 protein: CASSGGGLAAEQYF

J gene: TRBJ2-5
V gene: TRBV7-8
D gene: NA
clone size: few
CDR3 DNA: TGTGCCAGCAGCCGGGGCTCTACCTACCAAGAGACCCAGTACTTC
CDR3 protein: CASSRGSTYQETQYF

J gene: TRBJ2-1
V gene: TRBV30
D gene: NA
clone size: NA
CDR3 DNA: TGTGCCTGGATGTCCAGGGGAGGTCAGTTCTTC
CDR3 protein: CAWMSRGGQFF

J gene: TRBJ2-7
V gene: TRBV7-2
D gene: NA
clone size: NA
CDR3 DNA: TGTGCCAGCAGCTTAGCGCAGAGGCTCGAGCAGTACTTC
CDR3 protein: CASSLAQRLEQYF

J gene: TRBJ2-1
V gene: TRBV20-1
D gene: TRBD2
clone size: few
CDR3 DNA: TGCAGTGCTAGAGGAGGGACTAGCGGGCCCGGGGAGCAGTTCTTC
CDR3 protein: CSARGGTSGPGEQFF

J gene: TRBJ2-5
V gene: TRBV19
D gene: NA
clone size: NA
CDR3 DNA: TGTGCCAGTAGGATGGGTGGGAAGGAAGAGACCCAGTACTTC
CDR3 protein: CASRMGGKEETQYF

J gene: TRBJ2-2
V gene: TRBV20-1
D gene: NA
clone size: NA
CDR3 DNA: TGCAGTGCTAGAGATGACAAGCAGTCCGGGGAGCTGTTTTTT
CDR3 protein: CSARDDKQSGELFF

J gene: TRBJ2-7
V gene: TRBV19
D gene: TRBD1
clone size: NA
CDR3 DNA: TGTGCCAGTAGTATAATGGGACAGGGGTACGAGCAGTACTTC
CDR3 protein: CASSIMGQGYEQYF

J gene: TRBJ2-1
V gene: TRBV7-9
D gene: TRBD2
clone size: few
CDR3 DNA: TGTGCCATCCAAGGGACTAGCGGGGGGTCCCAGGGAAATGAGCAGTTCTTC
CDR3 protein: CAIQGTSGGSQGNEQFF

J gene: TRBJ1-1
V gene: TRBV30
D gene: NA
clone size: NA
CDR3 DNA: TGTGCCTGGAGTCGTGGGCCCACTGAAGCTTTCTTT
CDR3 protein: CAWSRGPTEAFF

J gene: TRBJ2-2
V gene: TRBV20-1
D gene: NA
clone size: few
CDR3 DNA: TGCAGTGCTAATATGGCAGGAGGGACCGGGGAGCTGTTTTTT
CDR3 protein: CSANMAGGTGELFF

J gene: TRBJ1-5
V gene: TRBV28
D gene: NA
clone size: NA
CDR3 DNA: TGTGCCAGCACCTTAGACAGACCCGATCAGCCCCAGCATTTT
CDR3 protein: CASTLDRPDQPQHF

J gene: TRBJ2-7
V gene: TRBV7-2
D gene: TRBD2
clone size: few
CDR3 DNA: TGTGCCAGCAGCTTAACTCCAGCGGGAGGGTACGAGCAGTACTTC
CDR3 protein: CASSLTPAGGYEQYF

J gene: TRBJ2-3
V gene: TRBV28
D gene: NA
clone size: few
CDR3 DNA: TGTGCCAGCAGCGGGACTCCAGGGGATACGCAGTATTTT
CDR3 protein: CASSGTPGDTQYF

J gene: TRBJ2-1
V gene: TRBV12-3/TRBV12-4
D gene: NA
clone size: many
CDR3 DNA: TGTGCCAGCAGTTTTGGTAGCGGAGCGGTCCTGGAGCAGTTCTTC
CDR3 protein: CASSFGSGAVLEQFF

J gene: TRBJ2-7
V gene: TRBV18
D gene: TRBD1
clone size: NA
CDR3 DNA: TGTGCCAGCTCACCACAAGACAGGGGACGGTACGAGCAGTACTTC
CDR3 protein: CASSPQDRGRYEQYF

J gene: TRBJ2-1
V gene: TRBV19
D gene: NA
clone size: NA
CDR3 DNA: TGTGCCAGTATGCAAAGCTCCTACAATGAGCAGTTCTTC
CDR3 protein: CASMQSSYNEQFF

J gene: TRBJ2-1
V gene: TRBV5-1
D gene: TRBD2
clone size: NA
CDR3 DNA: TGCGCCAGCAGCCTGTCTACTAGCGGGAGGGGCAATGAGCAGTTCTTC
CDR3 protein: CASSLSTSGRGNEQFF

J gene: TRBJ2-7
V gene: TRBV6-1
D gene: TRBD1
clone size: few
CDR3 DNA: TGTGCCAGTCGGGACGAGACAGGGGGCTTCGAGCAGTACTTC
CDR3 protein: CASRDETGGFEQYF

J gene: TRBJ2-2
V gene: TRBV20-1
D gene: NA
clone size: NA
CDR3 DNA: TGCAGTGCTAGGTGGAACCGTCCCGGGGGGGAGCTGTTTTTT
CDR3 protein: CSARWNRPGGELFF

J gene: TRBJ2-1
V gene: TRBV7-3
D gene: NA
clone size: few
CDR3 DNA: TGTGCCAGCAGCCTAACCGGGACACAAAACAATGAGCAGTTCTTC
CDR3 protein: CASSLTGTQNNEQFF

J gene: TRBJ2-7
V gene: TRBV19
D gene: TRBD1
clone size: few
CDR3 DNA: TGTGCCAGTAGTCGGGACAGGGGGAACGAGCAGTACTTC
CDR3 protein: CASSRDRGNEQYF

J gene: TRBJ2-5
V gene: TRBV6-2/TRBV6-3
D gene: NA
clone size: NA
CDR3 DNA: TGTGCCAGCAGTTACATTCTAGCCTCCCAAGAGACCCAGTACTTC
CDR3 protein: CASSYILASQETQYF

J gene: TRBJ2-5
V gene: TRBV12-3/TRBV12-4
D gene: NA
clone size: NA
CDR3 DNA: TGTGCCAGCAGGGCGGGCTTCGTCCAAGAGACCCAGTACTTC
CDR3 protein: CASRAGFVQETQYF

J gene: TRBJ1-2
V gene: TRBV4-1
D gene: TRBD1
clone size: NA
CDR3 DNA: TGCGCCAGCAGCCAAGGGAGGGGGCCTAACTATGGCTACACCTTC
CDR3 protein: CASSQGRGPNYGYTF

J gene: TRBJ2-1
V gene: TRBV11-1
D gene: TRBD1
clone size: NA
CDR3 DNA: TGTGCCAGCAGCACAAAGAGCAAAACAGGGGACGCACCGACCGGGCAGTTCTTC
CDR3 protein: CASSTKSKTGDAPTGQFF